Listed below are T cell receptor beta chains from one sample, sequenced in a study of cytomegalovirus exposure and HLA in healthy donors. The method was immunoSEQ multiplex PCR; TCRdb's version includes in-frame clones alone and lacks a portion of them. The sample has some 130,000 clones, around four fifths seen once. What was sequenced was PBMCs. All receptors come from a boy younger than 18 in good health and CMV-seronegative. The conserved cysteine and the conserved F or W are not part of the CDR3 here. The order of the fields is CDR3 length, V gene, clone size, D gene, CDR3 protein. A D gene is named only where the DNA matches it firmly. Not all rows give a size; the values are once, few, many and, for expanded clones, a class.

CDR3 length: 10
V gene: TRBV30
clone size: few
D gene: NA
CDR3 protein: ALASGYNEQF

CDR3 length: 14
V gene: TRBV29-1
clone size: NA
D gene: NA
CDR3 protein: SVETWAGKGVNEQF

CDR3 length: 12
V gene: TRBV6-8
clone size: NA
D gene: TRBD2
CDR3 protein: ASSLTSGQETQY

CDR3 length: 12
V gene: TRBV30
clone size: NA
D gene: NA
CDR3 protein: ACTRRSSYNEQF

CDR3 length: 11
V gene: TRBV6-5
clone size: NA
D gene: NA
CDR3 protein: ASSYRLDQPQH

CDR3 length: 11
V gene: TRBV11-3
clone size: NA
D gene: TRBD1
CDR3 protein: ASSLRQGLEAF

CDR3 length: 13
V gene: TRBV27
clone size: NA
D gene: TRBD1
CDR3 protein: ASSPRTGEADEQF

CDR3 length: 12
V gene: TRBV4-1
clone size: NA
D gene: NA
CDR3 protein: ASSRGGMNTEAF

CDR3 length: 10
V gene: TRBV19
clone size: NA
D gene: TRBD1
CDR3 protein: ASSLQTGPYT

CDR3 length: 9
V gene: TRBV29-1
clone size: once
D gene: NA
CDR3 protein: SVDNRAEAF

CDR3 length: 14
V gene: TRBV12-5
clone size: NA
D gene: NA
CDR3 protein: ASGLVLGRRDTEAF

CDR3 length: 13
V gene: TRBV5-1
clone size: NA
D gene: TRBD1
CDR3 protein: ASSLYRGNSEKLF

CDR3 length: 12
V gene: TRBV6-6
clone size: few
D gene: NA
CDR3 protein: ASSYSGGSYGYT